A single sample gave rise to the 25 T cell receptor beta chains below, sequenced in a study of T-cell memory formation after mild COVID-19. Via MiXCR, TCRdb re-called the 5' RACE reads, giving one row per CDR3 protein. Among approximately 350,000 distinct CDR3 sequences listed, 14% were seen once. Input material: PBMCs or a T cell subset sorted from them (not recorded which). These receptors originate from a man between 18 and 29 years old who had mild COVID-19 (a few samples of this study predate the infection). Cell type and time point are not known.

This clonotype was counted a few times. V usage is TRBV5-6 and J usage is TRBJ2-3; a possible D gene is TRBD1 (5 bases). The CDR3 runs 15 residues. V was cut by 4 bases and J by 1 base, with 13 bases left in between. CDR1 and CDR2 (germline): SGHDT, YYEEEE. The CDR3 nucleotides read TGTGCCAGCAGCCCCGTATGGACACGCACAGATACGCAGTATTTT. Its protein product is CASSPVWTRTDTQYF.

This clonotype was counted only a few times. The rearrangement joins TRBV20-1 to TRBJ1-1, with D possibly being TRBD1 (6 bases). Germline CDR1 DFQATT, CDR2 SNEGSKA (reference sequence). The CDR3 contains 13 residues. V dropped 6 bases and J dropped 5 bases, with 16 bases sitting between them. DNA of the CDR3: TGCAGTGCCACCCGGGGGCAAGCGACTGAAGCTTTCTTT. It encodes CSATRGQATEAFF.

This rearrangement joins TRBV7-9 to TRBJ1-2, with unresolved D. Trimming stripped 5 bases from V and 7 bases from J, with 17 bases between. CDR3 length equals 14 residues. The germline gives CDR1 SEHNR, CDR2 FQNEAQ (reference sequence). The CDR3 sequence is CASSPPVGLTGYTF. DNA of the CDR3: TGTGCCAGCAGCCCGCCCGTGGGATTGACTGGCTACACCTTC.

The chain joins TRBV7-6 to TRBJ2-7, with TRBD1 matching over 9 bases. The CDR3 consists of 14 residues. Germline CDR1 reads SGHVS; CDR2 reads FNYEAQ. With V trimmed by 7 bases and J by 2 bases, 6 bases remained unmatched. In DNA form, the CDR3 reads TGTGCCAGCACCTCGACAGGGGGGACCTACGAGCAGTACTTC. Its protein product is CASTSTGGTYEQYF.

This clonotype was counted between two and nine times. The J gene is TRBJ1-5, the V gene TRBV29-1; weak D call: TRBD1 (5 bases). Trimming took 7 bases from V and 4 from J, leaving 14 bases between them. CDR1 is SQVTM, CDR2 ANQGSEA, per germline. The CDR3 is made up of 13 amino acids. The CDR3 DNA reads as TGCAGCGCGGGAGGGACCGGTAATCAGCCCCAGCATTTT. This translates into CSAGGTGNQPQHF.

This chain links TRBV20-1 with TRBJ1-5; the D is unclear. The CDR3 length is 12 residues. The V end lost 0 bases, the J end lost 7 bases, and 7 bases lay between the germline ends. Germline values: CDR1 DFQATT, CDR2 SNEGSKA (reference sequence). This chain's CDR3 is CSAREIRQPQHF. DNA of the CDR3: TGCAGTGCTAGAGAAATAAGACAGCCCCAGCATTTT.

The chain has TRBV5-4 and TRBJ2-7; 8 nucleotides align to TRBD1. The germline V gene encodes CDR1 SGHNT and CDR2 YYREEE (reference sequence). There are 12 residues in the CDR3. V lost 2 bases and J lost 6; bases outside the gene matches: 1. This chain's CDR3 is CASSFDRGEQYF. The CDR3 region has the DNA TGTGCCAGCAGCTTCGACAGGGGCGAGCAGTACTTC. Drawing the rest from reference TRBV5-4 and TRBJ2-7, the complete variable domain is ETGVTQSPTHLIKTRGQQVTLRCSSQSGHNTVSWYQQALGQGPQFIFQYYREEENGRGNFPPRFSGLQFPNYSSELNVNALELDDSALYLCASSFDRGEQYFGPGTRLTVT.

The table lists this clonotype with a few counts. V gene TRBV9 combines with J gene TRBJ2-7, with 8 bases fitting TRBD2. Germline-derived CDR1 and CDR2 are SGDLS and YYNGEE. CDR3 length: 16 residues. V shed 2 bases and J 0 bases; nucleotides not matched to a gene: 7. Here the CDR3 DNA reads TGTGCCAGCAGCGTGAGTAGCGGGGCGAACTCCTACGAGCAGTACTTC. This encodes CASSVSSGANSYEQYF.

This clonotype was counted between two and nine times. The chain uses TRBV7-2 and TRBJ2-4, with 9 bases matching TRBD1. V dropped 4 bases and J dropped 8; count of bases not matched to a gene: 6. The CDR3 has 14 residues. CDR1 is SGHTA and CDR2 is FQGNSA in the germline V gene. DNA of the CDR3: TGTGCCAGCAGCTCGCCGGGACAGGGAGACATTCAGTACTTC. Translating it yields CASSSPGQGDIQYF. The complete variable domain, with remaining parts taken from reference TRBV7-2 and TRBJ2-4, reads GAGVSQSPSNKVTEKGKDVELRCDPISGHTALYWYRQSLGQGLEFLIYFQGNSAPDKSGLPSDRFSAERTGGSVSTLTIQRTQQEDSAVYLCASSSPGQGDIQYFGAGTRLSVL.

J is TRBJ1-2 and V is TRBV6-5; 8 bases agree with TRBD1. Trimming removed 6 bases from V and 7 bases from J; junction bases left unmatched: 7. Germline V CDR1 and CDR2: MNHEY, SVGAGI. There are 13 residues in the CDR3. The CDR3 sequence: CASSFYDRGGYTF. CDR3 coding DNA: TGTGCCAGCAGCTTCTACGACAGGGGTGGCTACACCTTC.

This clonotype showed up just a few times. The V gene is TRBV6-5, the J gene TRBJ2-3; no firm D call. CDR1 is MNHEY and CDR2 is SVGAGI in the germline V gene. V was pared by 0 bases and J by 2 bases, with 6 bases between. The CDR3 is 14 residues long. CDR3 in amino acids: CASSYSRSTDTQYF. The DNA of the CDR3 is TGTGCCAGCAGTTACTCGAGATCCACAGATACGCAGTATTTT.

The rearrangement uses TRBV5-6 and TRBJ2-5; D assignment may be TRBD1 or TRBD2 (5 bases each). The CDR3 has 13 residues. CDR1 is SGHDT, CDR2 YYEEEE, per germline. V lost 7 bases and J 1 base, leaving 11 bases between the germline ends. CDR3 sequence (DNA): TGTGCCAGCGCCGAGGGGTCCCAAGAGACCCAGTACTTC. This encodes CASAEGSQETQYF.

V is TRBV14 and J is TRBJ2-3, with a weak D call TRBD2 (6 bases). This CDR3 spans 15 amino acids. Germline V gives CDR1 SGHDN, CDR2 FVKESK. The germline V and J ends were trimmed by 3 bases and 4 bases, with 14 bases remaining between them. The CDR3 reads CASSQAGSLADTQYF. In DNA form, the CDR3 reads TGTGCCAGCAGCCAGGCGGGGTCCTTGGCAGATACGCAGTATTTT. The entire variable domain, with the rest obtained from reference TRBV14 and TRBJ2-3, is as follows: EAGVTQFPSHSVIEKGQTVTLRCDPISGHDNLYWYRRVMGKEIKFLLHFVKESKQDESGMPNNRFLAERTGGTYSTLKVQPAELEDSGVYFCASSQAGSLADTQYFGPGTRLTVL.

In nucleotides, the CDR3 is TGTGCCATCAGAAACCGGGTGGTGGGTTTTTCACCCCTCCACTTT. This codes for CAIRNRVVGFSPLHF. This sequence joins TRBV12-3 or TRBV12-4 and TRBJ1-6; D ambiguous. The CDR3 extends over 15 amino acids. V dropped 10 bases and J dropped 9 bases, with 22 bases sitting between them.

The chain is built from TRBV12-3 or TRBV12-4 and TRBJ1-1; 11 bases agree with TRBD1. The ends lost 6 bases at V and 3 bases at J; junction bases unmatched: 12. This CDR3 has 17 residues. The CDR3 coding sequence is TGTGCCAGCAGCCGTGGGGGTCCGGGACAGGGGGACACTGAAGCTTTCTTT. Translated, it gives CASSRGGPGQGDTEAFF.

This clonotype has more than one count but fewer than ten. The chain couples TRBV6-2 or TRBV6-3 to TRBJ1-2, with D possibly matching TRBD1 (5 bases). V lost 0 bases and J lost 4, with 9 bases in between. Germline loops: CDR1 MNHEY, CDR2 SVGEGT. The CDR3 is made up of 14 amino acids. CDR3 amino acids: CASSYSGPIYGYTF. As DNA, the CDR3 is TGTGCCAGCAGTTACTCGGGGCCGATCTATGGCTACACCTTC.

In DNA, the CDR3 is TGTGCCAGCAGTGGAAACGGGGTTTCCTACGAGCAGTACTTC. Protein product: CASSGNGVSYEQYF. The gene calls are TRBV25-1 and TRBJ2-7; perhaps TRBD2 as D (5 bases). V was pared by 4 bases and J by 1 base, with 11 bases between. This CDR3 has 14 amino acids. CDR1 and CDR2 (germline): MGHDK, SYGVNS.

The chain couples TRBV12-3 or TRBV12-4 to TRBJ1-5; the match to TRBD1 covers 7 bases. CDR3 length equals 13 residues. Losses at the gene ends were 5 bases for V and 11 bases for J; bases not matched to a gene: 9. The CDR3 DNA reads TGTGCCAGCAGTGGGGACAGAACCACGGCCCAGCATTTT. Residues: CASSGDRTTAQHF.

V usage is TRBV6-2 or TRBV6-3 and J usage is TRBJ2-1; 8 nucleotides line up with TRBD1. The V segment lost 6 bases and the J segment 1 base; nucleotides outside the gene matches: 26. Germline CDR1 reads MNHEY; CDR2 reads SVGEGT. This CDR3 contains 22 residues. DNA of the CDR3: TGTGCCAGCAGCCACGGGTCCCGGTTCGTGACAGGGGATCGGGATTCCTACAATGAGCAGTTCTTC. Residues: CASSHGSRFVTGDRDSYNEQFF.

This chain uses TRBV4-1 with TRBJ1-4; 9 positions agree with TRBD1. The CDR3 spans 13 residues. The germline V gene has CDR1 MGHRA and CDR2 YSYEKL. V trimming: 4 bases; J trimming: 8 bases; junction bases outside the gene matches: 2. The CDR3 protein is CASSPGQGEKLFF. The CDR3 nucleotides read TGCGCCAGCAGCCCGGGACAGGGCGAAAAACTGTTTTTT.

This clonotype was counted only a few times. This chain links TRBV12-3 or TRBV12-4 with TRBJ2-2; D remains ambiguous. The CDR3 is made up of 15 amino acids. V was cut by 5 bases and J by 3 bases, with 13 bases left in between. The CDR3 nucleotides are TGTGCCAGCAGTCTGGGTCCGCGGCACACCGGGGAGCTGTTTTTT. This translates into CASSLGPRHTGELFF.

The chain recombines TRBV9 with TRBJ2-5; tentatively, D is TRBD1 (5 bases). From germline, CDR1 is SGDLS and CDR2 YYNGEE. V dropped 0 bases and J dropped 4 bases, with 10 bases sitting between them. The CDR3 loop spans 14 amino acids. In nucleotides, the CDR3 is TGTGCCAGCAGCGTAGATGGACAAATAGAGACCCAGTACTTC. Translation: CASSVDGQIETQYF.

This clonotype has more than one count but fewer than ten. The chain has TRBV25-1 and TRBJ2-5, with unresolved D. Trimming removed 1 base from V and 5 bases from J, with 11 bases in between. The length of the CDR3 is 14 residues. In germline, CDR1 is MGHDK, CDR2 SYGVNS. The DNA of the CDR3 is TGTGCCAGCAGTGAATCACAGCAATGGGAGACCCAGTACTTC. It specifies CASSESQQWETQYF.

This clonotype appeared many times. The V call is TRBV5-1, the J call TRBJ2-1; no reliable D call. The CDR3 length is 14 residues. Germline V gives CDR1 SGHRS, CDR2 YFSETQ. Trimming left V 3 bases short and J 1 base short, with 8 bases between. CDR3 bases: TGCGCCAGCAGCTGGGATACGTCCTACAATGAGCAGTTCTTC. Translating it yields CASSWDTSYNEQFF.

This clonotype was seen more than once but under ten times. J is TRBJ2-1 and V is TRBV20-1; TRBD1 agrees at 7 bases. The CDR3 consists of 13 residues. Trimming took 4 bases from V and 1 from J; bases not matched to a gene: 1. The germline V gene has CDR1 DFQATT and CDR2 SNEGSKA (reference sequence). CDR3: CSANRGSYNEQFF. As DNA, the CDR3 is TGCAGTGCTAACAGGGGTTCCTACAATGAGCAGTTCTTC.